This T cell receptor (beta chain) was sequenced in a study of T cells in Graves' hyperthyroidism and ophthalmopathy (dated by TCRdb to about 2019). Looking at the study overall: Peripheral blood was sampled at the time of initial diagnosis, prior to any treatment. To identify TCR V-J signatures that set the groups apart, the researchers used a discovery cohort of 95 to 100 patients, made up of 40 to 45 with Graves' ophthalmopathy and some 60 with stable Graves' hyperthyroidism. Prospective prediction of ophthalmopathy was tested in an independent validation cohort consisting of about 19 hyperthyroidism patients and approximately 16 patients who later progressed to ophthalmopathy. The 100 discovery patients were randomly split 7:3 into training and test sets. The study also compared thyroid tissue and blood T-cell repertoires from five or six Graves' hyperthyroidism patients. After sampling, hyperthyroidism patients received methimazole starting at 30 mg daily, and ophthalmopathy patients received high-dose intravenous methylprednisolone. The paper reports TCR Vbeta CDR3 sequencing of roughly 140 peripheral blood samples: under 45 ophthalmopathy, roughly 74 hyperthyroidism and around 17 progressor patients.

Ophthalmopathy patients had moderately to severely active disease, Clinical Activity Score of at least 3, NOSPECS grade of at least 4, and duration under 3 months. Any patient with an uncontrolled infection, another autoimmune disease, pregnancy or lactation was excluded. Diagnoses were based on clinical symptoms, serum thyroxine and TRAb, thyroid ultrasound and orbital computed tomography. PBMCs were separated from 10 ml of fresh peripheral blood using Ficoll-Paque density gradient centrifugation. Trizol reagent was used to extract total RNA, and RNA quality was then checked on an Agilent 2100 Bioanalyzer. The TCR beta CDR3 regions were amplified from RNA transcripts. The TCR CDR3 was subjected to a first round of RT-PCR using the HTBI primer set and the Qiagen OneStep RT-PCR kit. Libraries were constructed in a second round of multiplex PCR, after which size selection and purification were performed. Sequencing of the libraries was done on an Illumina HiSeq2000 using paired-end 100 bp reads. Per the source publication's procedure: SOAPnuke was used to process the raw data, with reads discarded if the reads contained adapters or uncalled bases, had a mean Phred below 15, or lacked an exact constant-primer or identifier match. High-quality paired reads were merged using COPE v1.2.5, and each unique nucleotide sequence was defined as a clonotype. MiTCR v1.1 was used to align the clonotypes against IMGT TRBV, TRBD and TRBJ reference segments. Only V-J combinations with frequency above 0.0001, covering about 99% of repertoires, were analysed. A TCS score was defined as the ratio between F50 (clonal expansion) and ExV (chaos), using BLOSUM62-based TCRdist between CDR3 peptides within each V-J. Welch's t-statistics and random forest reduced approximately 520 V-J features to around 14, which were used in a naive Bayes classifier (R e1071). The raw public reads went through TCRdb reprocessing: fastp at Q25, MiXCR clone calling, in-frame beta chains kept. All rows with the same CDR3 protein become a single entry with the most common DNA and genes. None of the V and J calls come from the authors' own analysis; TCRdb made them. A total of about 250,000 distinct CDR3 sequences appear in this sample, more than 20% of them only once. The top ten constitute approximately 35% of the sample.

Overall study outcomes, separate from this receptor: Blood samples also contained most of the expanded thyroid clonotypes (frequency above 0.001), which suggests that blood repertoires may reflect thyroid immune responses. Sample size was not statistically predetermined, and investigators were not blinded to group allocation. A model built on a 13 V-J signature distinguished ophthalmopathy from stable hyperthyroidism, reaching 87.88% sensitivity and 81% to 83% specificity in cross-validation and 80%/75% in testing. In validation, the model predicted progression to ophthalmopathy a median of about 6.5 months before onset, with approximately 68% sensitivity and roughly 77% specificity.

This clonotype was seen at least ten times. Its binding antigen is unknown. No base quality values were provided; no much bigger clone lies one nucleotide off. The junction shows trimming of 6 bases on V and 4 bases on J, plus 18 bases between the germline ends. CDR1 and CDR2 are drawn from the germline V gene: MNHEY, SVGAGI. From its cysteine to its phenylalanine, the CDR3 spans 15 amino acids. Only the CDR3 DNA is retained, 45 bases long and in frame from the first base. This TCR came from a woman aged 40-49 years with Graves' ophthalmopathy. The chain couples TRBV6-5 to TRBJ2-5; TRBD2 is a possible D gene, resting on 5 matching bases. Material for sequencing was blood. Read as DNA, the sequence is TGTGCCAGCAGCCCATGGGCTAGCAAGGGAGAGACCCAGTACTTC. Its product reads: CASSPWASKGETQYF.